The 30 T cell receptor beta chains in this list originate from one sample, sequenced in a study of identical twins. MiXCR was run by TCRdb on the 5' RACE reads, yielding one entry per CDR3 protein. The repertoire holds 400,000 to 650,000 distinct CDR3 sequences, with less than 25% as singletons. These data were likewise used in another study, on T cells expressing NK-cell markers.

Specimen: CD4+ T cells sorted from blood. The source of these receptors is a woman between 18 and 30 years old in good health.

The chain joins TRBV7-2 to TRBJ2-2, with D perhaps matching TRBD1 (6 bases). Deletions cut 5 bases from V and 3 bases from J, with 13 bases between. This CDR3 has 15 residues. CDR1 and CDR2 from the germline V gene are SGHTA and FQGNSA. The CDR3 bases are TGTGCCAGCAGCAAGAAGGACAGTTACACCGGGGAGCTGTTTTTT. Its translation: CASSKKDSYTGELFF.

This CDR3 is CSARTKSSGYNEQFF. DNA for the CDR3: TGCAGTGCTAGAACAAAGTCTAGCGGGTACAATGAGCAGTTCTTC. The chain is built from TRBV20-1 and TRBJ2-1, with 8 positions matching TRBD2. The CDR3 extends over 15 amino acids. Germline CDR1 is DFQATT and CDR2 is SNEGSKA (reference sequence). The J segment lost 4 bases and the V segment lost 2 bases, leaving 7 bases of the junction unmatched.

V is TRBV5-6 and J is TRBJ2-1; no clear D gene. Trimming pared 2 bases from V and 14 bases from J, leaving 11 bases between. CDR3 size: 11 residues. Germline V lookup: CDR1 SGHDT, CDR2 YYEEEE. The CDR3 region is CASSLRATEFF. Written as DNA, the CDR3 is TGTGCCAGCAGCTTAAGAGCGACGGAGTTCTTC. Filled out from reference TRBV5-6 and TRBJ2-1, the complete variable domain reads DAGVTQSPTHLIKTRGQQVTLRCSPKSGHDTVSWYQQALGQGPQFIFQYYEEEERQRGNFPDRFSGHQFPNYSSELNVNALLLGDSALYLCASSLRATEFFGPGTRLTVL.

V usage is TRBV7-9 and J usage is TRBJ2-1; possibly TRBD2 for D (6 bases). Trimming pared 6 bases from V and 0 bases from J, leaving 9 bases between. The CDR3 runs to 14 residues. The V gene's germline CDR1 is SEHNR and CDR2 FQNEAQ (reference sequence). The CDR3 coding sequence is TGTGCCAGCAGGGTGGGAGGCTCCTACAATGAGCAGTTCTTC. Its protein product is CASRVGGSYNEQFF. Full variable domain (rest looked up from reference TRBV7-9 and TRBJ2-1): DTGVSQNPRHKITKRGQNVTFRCDPISEHNRLYWYRQTLGQGPEFLTYFQNEAQLEKSRLLSDRFSAERPKGSFSTLEIQRTEQGDSAMYLCASRVGGSYNEQFFGPGTRLTVL.

This chain uses TRBV25-1 with TRBJ1-2; D is ambiguous. V dropped 5 bases and J dropped 4 bases, with 8 bases sitting between them. This CDR3 is 12 amino acids long. From germline, CDR1 is MGHDK and CDR2 SYGVNS. The CDR3 nucleotides read TGTGCCAGCAGTCGAAACAGCTATGGCTACACCTTC. Its protein product is CASSRNSYGYTF.

This clonotype was seen more than once but under ten times. This rearrangement joins TRBV20-1 to TRBJ2-1, with TRBD2 matching over 11 bases. CDR1 DFQATT and CDR2 SNEGSKA come from the germline V gene (reference sequence). The length of the CDR3 is 16 residues. V lost 0 bases to trimming and J lost 10 bases; unmatched junction nucleotides: 11. CDR3 sequence (DNA): TGCAGTGCTAGAGATCGTACTAGCGGGGGCCTCAGAGAGCAGTTCTTC. As protein: CSARDRTSGGLREQFF.

The genes are TRBV20-1 and TRBJ2-3; D perhaps matches TRBD2 (6 bases). The germline V and J ends were trimmed by 6 bases and 9 bases, with 13 bases remaining between them. CDR1 and CDR2 from the germline V gene are DFQATT and SNEGSKA (reference sequence). The length of the CDR3 is 11 residues. The CDR3 bases are TGCAGTGCGACTCTAGCGAAGACGCAGTATTTT. Translated, it gives CSATLAKTQYF.

This clonotype was recorded a few times. The gene calls are TRBV24-1 and TRBJ2-1, with no clear D. CDR1 KGHDR and CDR2 SFDVKD come from the germline V gene. V lost 6 bases, J lost 12 bases, and 8 bases lay in between. The CDR3 covers 10 residues. Here the CDR3 DNA reads TGTGCCACCAGTTTCTGGGGGCAGTTCTTC. Translating it yields CATSFWGQFF.

The chain combines TRBV12-3 or TRBV12-4 with TRBJ2-1, with 7 bases that match TRBD1. The CDR3 is made up of 15 amino acids. V was clipped by 3 bases and J by 2 bases; unmatched bases: 4. Here the CDR3 reads CASSFAGGTYNEQFF. In DNA form, the CDR3 reads TGTGCCAGCAGTTTCGCAGGGGGTACCTACAATGAGCAGTTCTTC.

This clonotype was detected a few times. The V call is TRBV10-3, the J call TRBJ1-1, with TRBD1 as a possible D gene (5 bases). Trimming removed 2 bases from V and 3 bases from J, with 19 bases in between. CDR3 length equals 17 residues. The germline V gene has CDR1 ENHRY and CDR2 SYGVKD. CDR3 sequence reads: CAISEGSRGRPYTEAFF. As DNA, the CDR3 is TGTGCCATCAGTGAGGGTTCACGGGGGAGGCCCTACACTGAAGCTTTCTTT.

This clonotype occurred a few times. The rearrangement links TRBV10-3 to TRBJ2-2, with TRBD2 matching 8 bases. This CDR3 has 14 residues. After removal of 7 bases from V and 1 base from J, the junction contained 2 bases not matched to a gene. Germline V gene sequence: CDR1 ENHRY, CDR2 SYGVKD. The DNA of the CDR3 is TGTGCCATCACTAGCGGGCAGAACACCGGGGAGCTGTTTTTT. Its translation is CAITSGQNTGELFF.

This clonotype occurred a few times. The chain links TRBV9 to TRBJ1-1, with D possibly matching TRBD1 (5 bases). Trimming cost V 1 base and J 1 base, with 11 bases left between them. CDR1 and CDR2 from the germline V gene are SGDLS and YYNGEE. CDR3 length: 15 amino acids. CDR3 DNA sequence: TGTGCCAGCAGCGTATTTGGGCAGGGGAACACTGAAGCTTTCTTT. It specifies CASSVFGQGNTEAFF.

The chain employs TRBV4-2 and TRBJ2-7; 9 bases are a match to TRBD1. V trimming: 0 bases; J trimming: 5 bases; junction bases outside the gene matches: 8. Germline CDR1 is LGHNA and CDR2 is YNFKEQ. This CDR3 has 16 amino acids. The CDR3 nucleotides are TGTGCCAGCAGCCAAGAAGTAGGGACAGGGCCTCACGAGCAGTACTTC. Its translation: CASSQEVGTGPHEQYF.

The chain couples TRBV6-5 to TRBJ2-7; tentatively, D is TRBD2 (6 bases). The CDR3 extends over 14 amino acids. Germline CDR1 and CDR2: MNHEY and SVGAGI. V was cut by 0 bases and J by 2 bases, with 8 bases left in between. The DNA for the CDR3 is TGTGCCAGCAGTTACTCCCCGGGAGCCTACGAGCAGTACTTC. Translating it yields CASSYSPGAYEQYF.

CDR3 DNA: TGTGCCAGCAGTTTCCCTATCGAGGGCAAAAACATTCAGTACTTC. This codes for CASSFPIEGKNIQYF. The J gene is TRBJ2-4, the V gene TRBV6-5; a possible D gene is TRBD2 (5 bases). Trimming stripped 4 bases from V and 3 bases from J, with 13 bases between. The CDR3 is made up of 15 amino acids. Germline-derived CDR1 and CDR2 are MNHEY and SVGAGI.

The table lists this clonotype with a few counts. CDR3 sequence reads: CATSNQGSSPLHF. The CDR3 DNA is TGTGCCACCAGCAACCAGGGGAGTTCACCCCTCCACTTT. This chain joins TRBV15 and TRBJ1-6; TRBD1 might be the D (6 bases). Trimming stripped 4 bases from V and 9 bases from J, with 10 bases between. The CDR3 covers 13 residues. CDR1 and CDR2 (germline): LNHNV, YYDKDF (reference sequence).

This clonotype was seen a handful of times. The chain is built from TRBV11-2 and TRBJ2-2; D might be TRBD2 (6 bases). The CDR3 runs 14 residues. With 3 bases removed from V and 6 bases from J, the gap between germline ends came to 11 bases. Per the germline V gene, CDR1 is SGHAT and CDR2 is FQNNGV. The CDR3 nucleotides are TGTGCCAGCAGCTTCTTGGGGGAGGCCGGGGAGCTGTTTTTT. Translated: CASSFLGEAGELFF.

Worth noting for this clonotype: The junction departs from germline at one end; a sequencing error may be responsible. The chain combines TRBV12-3 or TRBV12-4 with TRBJ2-6, with 12 bases lining up with TRBD2. The CDR3 totals 18 residues. The CDR3 spells CAISLGLAGPSGANVLTF. CDR3 DNA: TGTGCCATCAGTTTAGGACTAGCGGGACCCTCTGGGGCCAACGTCCTGACTTTC.

The genes are TRBV25-1 and TRBJ1-1, with D possibly TRBD1 on 5 matching bases. CDR1 and CDR2 from the germline V gene are MGHDK and SYGVNS. This CDR3 is built from 15 residues. Trimming stripped 3 bases from V and 1 base from J, with 12 bases between. Written as DNA, the CDR3 is TGTGCCAGCAGTGATTGGGGCAGGCAGAACACTGAAGCTTTCTTT. Translated, it gives CASSDWGRQNTEAFF.

The genes are TRBV29-1 and TRBJ2-7, with D perhaps matching TRBD1 or TRBD2 (6 bases each). V shed 4 bases and J shed 0 bases, with 10 bases lying between them. The CDR3 loop spans 13 amino acids. Germline CDR1 SQVTM, CDR2 ANQGSEA. DNA for the CDR3: TGCAGCGTTGGGGAGGACAGCTCCTACGAGCAGTACTTC. Residues: CSVGEDSSYEQYF.

The genes are TRBV5-1 and TRBJ2-1, with 8 bases fitting TRBD1. Germline V gene sequence: CDR1 SGHRS, CDR2 YFSETQ. This CDR3 is 14 amino acids long. Trimming at V came to 3 bases and at J to 3 bases, leaving 2 bases not matched to a gene. The chain's CDR3 is CASSSGTGYNEQFF. The DNA for the CDR3 is TGCGCCAGCAGCTCCGGGACAGGCTACAATGAGCAGTTCTTC.

The chain uses TRBV15 and TRBJ2-7; D uncertain. The V and J ends lost 1 base and 2 bases respectively, with 6 bases between them. The CDR3 covers 13 residues. In germline, CDR1 is LNHNV, CDR2 YYDKDF (reference sequence). CDR3 loop: CATSRGDTYEQYF. CDR3 sequence (DNA): TGTGCCACCAGCAGAGGTGATACCTACGAGCAGTACTTC.

This clonotype showed up just a few times. For the CDR3, the DNA is TGCAGCGTTGAAGGGGTAATTGGGGCGGGACGGTTGAACACTGAAGCTTTCTTT. It codes for CSVEGVIGAGRLNTEAFF. The gene calls are TRBV29-1 and TRBJ1-1, with TRBD1 as a possible D gene (5 bases). Trimming stripped 1 base from V and 0 bases from J, with 21 bases between. The CDR3 extends over 18 amino acids. Germline V gene sequence: CDR1 SQVTM, CDR2 ANQGSEA.

In its sample, this clonotype was seen a few times. The chain couples TRBV6-1 to TRBJ2-5, with unresolved D. V was clipped by 6 bases and J by 5 bases, with 25 bases between them. The CDR3 has 17 amino acids. Per germline, CDR1 MNHNS and CDR2 SASEGT. As DNA, the CDR3 is TGTGCCAGCAGACACGTCTCCGGTCACCGCCTACGCGAGACCCAGTACTTC. This translates into CASRHVSGHRLRETQYF.

V is TRBV27 and J is TRBJ1-5, with 7 bases that match TRBD1. J lost 7 bases, V lost 4 bases, and 1 base had no gene match. This CDR3 spans 12 amino acids. Germline lookup yields CDR1 MNHEY and CDR2 SMNVEV (reference sequence). Here the CDR3 DNA reads TGTGCCAGCAGTTGGACAGGCCAGCCCCAGCATTTT. It is translated as CASSWTGQPQHF.

This clonotype was observed a few times. This chain joins TRBV20-1 and TRBJ1-2, with a weak D call TRBD1 (6 bases). CDR1 is DFQATT and CDR2 is SNEGSKA in the germline V gene (reference sequence). The CDR3 length is 13 residues. Trimming took 4 bases from V and 4 from J, leaving 13 bases between them. The CDR3 sequence: CSAILQGSYGYTF. As DNA, the CDR3 is TGCAGTGCTATCCTACAGGGTTCCTATGGCTACACCTTC.

This clonotype has more than one count but fewer than ten. The CDR3 DNA reads TGTGCCATCTCGGGGCTGGGGGATTACAATGAGCAGTTCTTC. Translation gives CAISGLGDYNEQFF. This chain connects TRBV10-3 to TRBJ2-1; D tentatively reads TRBD1 or TRBD2 (5 bases each). CDR1 is ENHRY, CDR2 SYGVKD, per germline. With 8 bases removed from V and 4 bases from J, the gap between germline ends came to 15 bases. The CDR3 is made up of 14 amino acids.

The CDR3 sequence: CASSLVGSPGNQPQHF. CDR3 sequence (DNA): TGTGCCAGCAGCTTAGTGGGGAGTCCGGGCAATCAGCCCCAGCATTTT. The rearrangement links TRBV7-2 to TRBJ1-5; D gene unclear. This CDR3 is built from 16 residues. Trimming cost V 1 base and J 2 bases, with 12 bases left between them. Germline CDR1 is SGHTA and CDR2 is FQGNSA. Combining the CDR3 with reference TRBV7-2 and TRBJ1-5 gives the whole variable domain GAGVSQSPSNKVTEKGKDVELRCDPISGHTALYWYRQSLGQGLEFLIYFQGNSAPDKSGLPSDRFSAERTGGSVSTLTIQRTQQEDSAVYLCASSLVGSPGNQPQHFGDGTRLSIL.

This clonotype was picked up a small number of times. The V gene is TRBV9, the J gene TRBJ2-1; D is unclear. V dropped 4 bases and J dropped 4 bases, with 21 bases sitting between them. The CDR3 is made up of 17 amino acids. CDR1 and CDR2 (germline): SGDLS, YYNGEE. CDR3 sequence: CASSQGVAINSYNEQFF. CDR3 bases: TGTGCCAGCAGCCAAGGAGTAGCCATTAATAGTTACAATGAGCAGTTCTTC.

This chain connects TRBV20-1 to TRBJ2-2, with D possibly being TRBD2 (7 bases). Germline-derived CDR1 and CDR2 are DFQATT and SNEGSKA (reference sequence). The CDR3 is 16 residues long. V lost 0 bases and J lost 2, with 13 bases in between. The DNA for the CDR3 is TGCAGTGCTAGAGATCTTAGGGGGGGAAACACCGGGGAGCTGTTTTTT. Amino acid sequence: CSARDLRGGNTGELFF.